These 12 T cell receptor beta chains share one sample of origin, sequenced in a study of technical replicates of blood from several donors. Method: immunoSEQ multiplex PCR; TCRdb's copy keeps in-frame clones and lacks some. The table includes fewer than 80,000 clones, roughly 86% detected once. Input material: PBMCs. These receptors came from a human donor in good health. Some clones in this sample may be carry-over from other donors' samples.

The chain combines TRBV2 with TRBJ1-2, with 7 bases identical to TRBD1. Trimming cost V 1 base and J 1 base; bases outside gene matches: 6. Germline CDR1 reads SNHLY; CDR2 reads FYNNEI. There are 16 residues in the CDR3. The CDR3 bases are TGTGCCAGCAGTGAAGGGACAGGAACCCATAACTATGGCTACACCTTC. Residues: CASSEGTGTHNYGYTF.

The chain joins TRBV5-1 to TRBJ2-1; TRBD2 matches at 8 bases. The germline V gene has CDR1 SGHRS and CDR2 YFSETQ. Unmatched junction bases numbered 4, after V lost 1 base and J lost 7 bases. The CDR3 is 14 amino acids. CDR3 in DNA: TGCGCCAGCAGCTTGAACGGGGGGGGAAATGAGCAGTTCTTC. Encoded protein: CASSLNGGGNEQFF. The full variable domain, in which reference TRBV5-1 and TRBJ2-1 provide the parts outside the CDR3, is KAGVTQTPRYLIKTRGQQVTLSCSPISGHRSVSWYQQTPGQGLQFLFEYFSETQRNKGNFPGRFSGRQFSNSRSEMNVSTLELGDSALYLCASSLNGGGNEQFFGPGTRLTVL.

This clone was observed once. The rearrangement uses TRBV7-2 and TRBJ2-7; TRBD1 matches 9 bases. The CDR3 covers 15 residues. Trimming removed 3 bases from V and 0 bases from J; junction bases left unmatched: 3. Per the germline V gene, CDR1 is SGHTA and CDR2 is FQGNSA. CDR3 sequence: CASSFGDRVSYEQYF. The CDR3 DNA is TGTGCCAGCAGCTTTGGGGACAGGGTCTCCTACGAGCAGTACTTC.

V and J are TRBV15 and TRBJ2-2, with D hard to call. V was pared by 3 bases and J by 6 bases, with 14 bases between. This CDR3 region has 15 residues. Germline loops: CDR1 LNHNV, CDR2 YYDKDF (reference sequence). CDR3 DNA sequence: TGTGCCACCAGCAGTTTTACAGTATGGGCCGGGGAGCTGTTTTTT. Its protein product is CATSSFTVWAGELFF.

This sequence joins TRBV10-1 and TRBJ1-2, with 12 bases identical to TRBD1. The CDR3 length is 18 residues. The junction had 9 bases not matched to a gene; V was cut back by 1 base and J by 3 bases. Germline CDR1 reads WNHNN; CDR2 reads SYGVQD (reference sequence). CDR3 amino acids: CASSELYTGTGGYYGYTF. CDR3 bases: TGCGCCAGCAGTGAGTTATATACCGGGACAGGGGGCTACTATGGCTACACCTTC.

The rearrangement joins TRBV29-1 to TRBJ1-2; D perhaps matches TRBD1 (5 bases). The V end lost 4 bases, the J end lost 0 bases, and 15 bases lay between the germline ends. CDR3 size: 15 residues. CDR1 is SQVTM and CDR2 is ANQGSEA in the germline V gene. For the CDR3, the DNA is TGCAGCGTTGTGGGGGGGTGGGGCGCTAACTATGGCTACACCTTC. Translated, it gives CSVVGGWGANYGYTF.

This chain connects TRBV5-1 to TRBJ2-1; no reliable D call. CDR3 length equals 13 residues. V was trimmed by 0 bases and J by 9 bases, leaving 10 bases between them. From germline, CDR1 is SGHRS and CDR2 YFSETQ. CDR3 loop: CASSLEGGSEQFF. The DNA for the CDR3 is TGCGCCAGCAGCTTGGAAGGCGGAAGTGAGCAGTTCTTC.

This clone occurred a few times. The chain carries TRBV4-1 and TRBJ1-6; 8 bases match TRBD1. The germline CDR1 and CDR2 sequences are MGHRA and YSYEKL. Trimming removed 6 bases from V and 4 bases from J; junction bases left unmatched: 11. The CDR3 spans 17 residues. The CDR3 loop reads CASRQGQARTYNSPLHF. Written as DNA, the CDR3 is TGCGCCAGCAGACAGGGACAGGCCAGAACTTATAATTCACCCCTCCACTTT.

The V and J genes are TRBV30 and TRBJ2-2, with a possible D match to TRBD1 (6 bases). The CDR3 contains 13 residues. Per the germline V gene, CDR1 is GTSNPN and CDR2 is SVGIG (reference sequence). V dropped 4 bases and J dropped 3 bases, with 9 bases sitting between them. This chain's CDR3 is CAWTGHDTGELFF. CDR3 bases: TGTGCCTGGACGGGACACGACACCGGGGAGCTGTTTTTT.

The chain is built from TRBV5-6 and TRBJ2-2, with TRBD1 matching 8 bases. The CDR3 consists of 15 residues. The germline gives CDR1 SGHDT, CDR2 YYEEEE. Trimming removed 4 bases from V and 1 base from J; junction bases left unmatched: 3. The CDR3 sequence is CASSVTGVNTGELFF. The CDR3 DNA reads as TGTGCCAGCAGCGTGACAGGGGTGAACACCGGGGAGCTGTTTTTT.

The chain employs TRBV18 and TRBJ2-2, with D hard to call. Germline values: CDR1 KGHSH, CDR2 LQKENI. V was clipped by 6 bases and J by 1 base, with 18 bases between them. This CDR3 contains 17 residues. CDR3: CASSRRSQAGNTGELFF. The CDR3 nucleotides read TGTGCCAGCTCCCGCAGGTCCCAGGCTGGGAACACCGGGGAGCTGTTTTTT.

The rearrangement uses TRBV2 and TRBJ2-5; D gene unclear. The CDR3 runs 16 residues. The germline V gene has CDR1 SNHLY and CDR2 FYNNEI. The V and J ends lost 8 bases and 3 bases respectively, with 22 bases between them. The CDR3 protein is CASGLRLVKYKETQYF. CDR3 sequence (DNA): TGTGCCAGCGGTCTTCGATTAGTAAAATATAAAGAGACCCAGTACTTC.